These T cell receptor beta chains were read from a single sample in a study of shared clonotypes between healthy human individuals. The protocol was immunoSEQ multiplex PCR, while the TCRdb copy is restricted to in-frame clones and leaves out a portion. The repertoire holds 1,400,000 or so clones, with 98% as singletons. The sample taken for sequencing was naive CD4+ T cells sorted from blood. All receptors derive from a man in his thirties or forties in good health. CDR3s include the opening cysteine and the closing phenylalanine or tryptophan. The listing skips clone size in some rows; elsewhere it reads once, few, many or a size class.

abundance: -; len: 18; j_gene: TRBJ2-3; v_gene: TRBV7-2; CDR3aa: CASSLAGVGGLSTDTQYF
abundance: -; len: 14; j_gene: TRBJ2-7; v_gene: TRBV28; CDR3aa: CASSFGDIAYEQYF
abundance: -; len: 14; j_gene: TRBJ1-5; v_gene: TRBV7-9; CDR3aa: CASSLLGQNQPQHF
abundance: few; len: 13; j_gene: TRBJ1-2; v_gene: TRBV5-4; CDR3aa: CASSLKVNYGYTF
abundance: -; len: 15; j_gene: TRBJ2-1; v_gene: TRBV10-1; CDR3aa: CASRRQESSYNEQFF
abundance: -; len: 15; j_gene: TRBJ2-1; v_gene: TRBV5-1; CDR3aa: CASTSREQRVNEQFF
abundance: -; len: 16; j_gene: TRBJ2-3; v_gene: TRBV18; CDR3aa: CASSPPRTGSTDTQYF
abundance: -; len: 13; j_gene: TRBJ2-5; v_gene: TRBV5-1; CDR3aa: CASSSDSWETQYF
abundance: -; len: 14; j_gene: TRBJ2-5; v_gene: TRBV28; CDR3aa: CASSLYRSGRTQYF
abundance: -; len: 12; j_gene: TRBJ2-7; v_gene: TRBV30; CDR3aa: CAWTDRPYEQYF
abundance: -; len: 15; j_gene: TRBJ2-1; v_gene: TRBV9; CDR3aa: CASSGRDFLIGEQFF
abundance: -; len: 16; j_gene: TRBJ2-2; v_gene: TRBV10-3; CDR3aa: CAISPTSGGNTGELFF
abundance: -; len: 12; j_gene: TRBJ2-5; v_gene: TRBV28; CDR3aa: CASSKLAETQYF
abundance: -; len: 19; j_gene: TRBJ2-3; v_gene: TRBV6-4; CDR3aa: CASSTGLAGVPPSTDTQYF
abundance: -; len: 14; j_gene: TRBJ2-3; v_gene: TRBV9; CDR3aa: CASSPRTHTDTQYF
abundance: -; len: 16; j_gene: TRBJ2-4; v_gene: TRBV9; CDR3aa: CASSVEGSATKNIQYF
abundance: -; len: 15; j_gene: TRBJ2-3; v_gene: TRBV7-6; CDR3aa: CASSRGQGHSDTQYF
abundance: -; len: 15; j_gene: TRBJ1-5; v_gene: TRBV4-1; CDR3aa: CASSQAQGGNQPQHF
abundance: -; len: 17; j_gene: TRBJ2-4; v_gene: TRBV27; CDR3aa: CASSPGRGGLAKNIQYF
abundance: -; len: 14; j_gene: TRBJ2-7; v_gene: TRBV10-2; CDR3aa: CASSETGLIYEQYF
abundance: -; len: 15; j_gene: TRBJ1-1; v_gene: TRBV5-1; CDR3aa: CASSLAGKAFTEAFF
abundance: -; len: 15; j_gene: TRBJ2-7; v_gene: TRBV29-1; CDR3aa: CSVSGNKGRFYEQYF
abundance: -; len: 17; j_gene: TRBJ1-1; v_gene: TRBV27; CDR3aa: CASSLSPYRAMNTEAFF
abundance: -; len: 12; j_gene: TRBJ2-2; v_gene: TRBV5-1; CDR3aa: CASSLAFGELFF